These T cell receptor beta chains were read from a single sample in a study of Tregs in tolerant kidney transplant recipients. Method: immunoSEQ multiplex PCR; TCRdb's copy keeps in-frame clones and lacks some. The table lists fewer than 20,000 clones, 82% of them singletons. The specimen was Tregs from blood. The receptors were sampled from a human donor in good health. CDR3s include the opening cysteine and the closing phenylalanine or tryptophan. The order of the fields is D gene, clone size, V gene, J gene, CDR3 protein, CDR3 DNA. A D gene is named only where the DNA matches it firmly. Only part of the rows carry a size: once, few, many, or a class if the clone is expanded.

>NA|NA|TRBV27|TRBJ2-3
CASAQGRGLPSGIPFTSTDTQYF
TGTGCCAGCGCCCAGGGGAGAGGACTTCCCAGCGGGATACCCTTCACTAGCACAGATACGCAGTATTTT
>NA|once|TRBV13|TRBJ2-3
CASSLKGGRIDTQYF
TGTGCCAGCAGCTTAAAAGGGGGAAGGATAGATACGCAGTATTTT
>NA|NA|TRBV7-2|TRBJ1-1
CASSPEVGGNTEAFF
TGTGCCAGCAGCCCAGAAGTAGGAGGGAACACTGAAGCTTTCTTT
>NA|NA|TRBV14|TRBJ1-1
CASSQVAGGDTEAFF
TGTGCCAGCAGCCAAGTTGCCGGAGGGGACACTGAAGCTTTCTTT
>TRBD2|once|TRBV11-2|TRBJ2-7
CASSLSAGGAYEQYF
TGTGCCAGCAGCTTAAGCGCGGGGGGGGCCTACGAGCAGTACTTC
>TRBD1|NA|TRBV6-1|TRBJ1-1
CASRTGYGNTEAFF
TGTGCCAGCAGGACAGGGTACGGAAACACTGAAGCTTTCTTT
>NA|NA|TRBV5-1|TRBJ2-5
CASRLTGYQETQYF
TGCGCCAGCAGACTGACGGGATACCAAGAGACCCAGTACTTC
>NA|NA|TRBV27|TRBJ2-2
CASNPGTFTGELFF
TGTGCCAGCAATCCAGGGACTTTCACCGGGGAGCTGTTTTTT
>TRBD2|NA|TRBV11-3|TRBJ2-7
CASSLRLAGGPDEQYF
TGTGCCAGCAGCTTAAGGCTAGCGGGAGGGCCAGACGAGCAGTACTTC
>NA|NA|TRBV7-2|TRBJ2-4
CASSLRVVKNIQYF
TGTGCCAGCAGCTTAAGAGTCGTCAAAAACATTCAGTACTTC
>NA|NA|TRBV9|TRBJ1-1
CASSGGRGAGTEAFF
TGTGCCAGCAGCGGAGGGCGGGGTGCTGGAACTGAAGCTTTCTTT
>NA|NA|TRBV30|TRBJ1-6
CAWRGGRNSPLHF
TGTGCCTGGAGAGGAGGGCGTAATTCACCCCTCCACTTT
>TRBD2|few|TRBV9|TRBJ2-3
CASSPPTSGGSTDTQYF
TGTGCCAGCAGCCCGCCCACTAGCGGGGGTAGCACAGATACGCAGTATTTT
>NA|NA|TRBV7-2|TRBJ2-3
CASSLGAGRGTDTQYF
TGTGCCAGCAGCTTAGGGGCGGGGCGAGGAACAGATACGCAGTATTTT
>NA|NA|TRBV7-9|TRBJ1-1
CASSPQGIEAFF
TGTGCCAGCAGCCCCCAGGGGATTGAAGCTTTCTTT
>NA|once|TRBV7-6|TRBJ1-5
CASSSYGNQPQHF
TGTGCCAGCAGCTCATACGGCAATCAGCCCCAGCATTTT
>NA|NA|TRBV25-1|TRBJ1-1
CASSEKGPAVEAFF
TGTGCCAGCAGTGAAAAGGGACCAGCGGTGGAAGCTTTCTTT
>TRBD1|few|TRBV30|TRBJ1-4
CAWDRGIGEKLFF
TGTGCCTGGGACAGGGGTATAGGTGAAAAACTGTTTTTT
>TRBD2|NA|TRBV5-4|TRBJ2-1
CASSEGLAGGYNEQFF
TGTGCCAGCAGCGAGGGACTAGCGGGAGGTTACAATGAGCAGTTCTTC
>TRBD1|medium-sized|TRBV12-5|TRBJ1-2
CAAASPTGGAGLGGYTF
TGTGCTGCCGCGTCGCCAACAGGGGGCGCCGGGCTGGGTGGCTACACCTTC
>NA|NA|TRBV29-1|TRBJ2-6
CSVGLGANVLTF
TGCAGCGTTGGGTTGGGGGCCAACGTCCTGACTTTC
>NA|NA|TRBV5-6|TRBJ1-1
CASSSGGGVNTEAFF
TGTGCCAGCAGCTCCGGAGGGGGAGTGAACACTGAAGCTTTCTTT
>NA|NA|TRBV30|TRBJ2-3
CAWATRAGDTQYF
TGTGCCTGGGCGACCCGGGCGGGTGATACGCAGTATTTT
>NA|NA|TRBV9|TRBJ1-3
CASSGALGTGNTIYF
TGTGCCAGCAGCGGAGCCCTGGGCACTGGAAACACCATATATTTT
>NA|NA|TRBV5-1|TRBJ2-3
CASGAGASSSTDTQYF
TGCGCCAGCGGGGCGGGGGCCTCTTCTAGCACAGATACGCAGTATTTT
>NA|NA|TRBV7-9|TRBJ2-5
CASSPSVGGETQYF
TGTGCCAGCAGCCCGTCTGTAGGCGGGGAGACCCAGTACTTC
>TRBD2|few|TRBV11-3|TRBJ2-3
CASSHSGGDQMTQYF
TGTGCCAGCAGCCATAGCGGGGGGGATCAGATGACGCAGTATTTT
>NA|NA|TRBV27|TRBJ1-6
CASRRWGGEAPLHF
TGTGCCAGCAGACGGTGGGGGGGGGAAGCACCCCTCCACTTT
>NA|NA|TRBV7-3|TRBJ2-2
CASSSTNTGELFF
TGTGCCAGCAGCTCTACGAACACCGGGGAGCTGTTTTTT
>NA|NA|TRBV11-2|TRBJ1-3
CASSLGQNGNTIYF
TGTGCCAGCAGCTTAGGACAGAACGGAAACACCATATATTTT
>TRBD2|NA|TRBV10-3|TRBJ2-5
CAMASGGRQETQYF
TGTGCCATGGCTAGCGGGGGGCGCCAAGAGACCCAGTACTTC
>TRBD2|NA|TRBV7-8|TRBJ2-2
CASSSNPGGRGRWETGELFF
TGTGCCAGCAGCTCAAACCCTGGCGGGAGGGGACGGTGGGAGACCGGGGAGCTGTTTTTT
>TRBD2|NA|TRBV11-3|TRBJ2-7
CASSPRLAGVHEQYF
TGTGCCAGCAGCCCCCGACTAGCGGGAGTACACGAGCAGTACTTC
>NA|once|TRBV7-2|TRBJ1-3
CASSLQGFDGNTIYF
TGTGCCAGCAGCTTACAGGGGTTCGATGGAAACACCATATATTTT
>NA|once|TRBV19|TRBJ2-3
CASSIDRIGTDTQYF
TGTGCCAGTAGTATTGACAGAATAGGCACAGATACGCAGTATTTT
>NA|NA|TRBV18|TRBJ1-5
CASSPPQEPQHF
TGTGCCAGCTCACCACCACAGGAGCCCCAGCATTTT
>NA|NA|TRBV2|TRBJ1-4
CASSDRESEKLFF
TGTGCCAGCAGTGACCGGGAGAGTGAAAAACTGTTTTTT
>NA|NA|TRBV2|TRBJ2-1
CASSEGSYNEQFF
TGTGCCAGCAGTGAAGGCTCCTACAATGAGCAGTTCTTC
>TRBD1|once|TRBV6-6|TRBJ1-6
CASRAEDRTNSPLHF
TGTGCCAGCAGAGCCGAGGACAGGACCAATTCACCCCTCCACTTT
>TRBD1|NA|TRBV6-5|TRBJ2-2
CASCYAGTGAGELFF
TGTGCCAGCTGTTACGCCGGGACAGGGGCCGGGGAGCTGTTTTTT
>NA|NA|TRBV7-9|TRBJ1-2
CASSLGASFNYGYTF
TGTGCCAGCAGCCTAGGGGCCAGTTTCAACTATGGCTACACCTTC
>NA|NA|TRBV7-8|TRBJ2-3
CASSSASLWGTADTQYF
TGTGCCAGCAGCTCCGCCTCGTTGTGGGGGACCGCAGATACGCAGTATTTT
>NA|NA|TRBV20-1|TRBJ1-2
CSARGPGLHTF
TGCAGTGCTAGAGGGCCGGGGCTACACACCTTC
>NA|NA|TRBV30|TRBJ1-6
CAWTGPQSSPLHF
TGTGCCTGGACAGGGCCTCAATCCTCACCCCTCCACTTT
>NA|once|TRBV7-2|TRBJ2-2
CASSFISLNTGELFF
TGTGCCAGCAGCTTTATCAGCCTGAACACCGGGGAGCTGTTTTTT
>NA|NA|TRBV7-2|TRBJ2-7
CASSRDDSSYEQYF
TGTGCCAGCAGCCGGGACGATAGCTCCTACGAGCAGTACTTC
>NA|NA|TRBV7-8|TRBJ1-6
CASSLVTSTDRFLSPLHF
TGTGCCAGCAGCTTAGTTACCTCGACTGACAGGTTCCTTTCACCCCTCCACTTT
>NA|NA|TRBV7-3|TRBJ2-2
CASSNPTGELFF
TGTGCCAGCAGCAATCCCACCGGGGAGCTGTTTTTT
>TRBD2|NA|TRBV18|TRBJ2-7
CASSPRAGGTYEQYF
TGTGCCAGCTCACCACGGGCGGGGGGAACCTACGAGCAGTACTTC
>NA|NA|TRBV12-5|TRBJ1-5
CASGLGTSSNQPQHF
TGTGCTAGTGGTTTGGGGACAAGTAGCAATCAGCCCCAGCATTTT
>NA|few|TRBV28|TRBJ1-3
CASSQGNTIYF
TGTGCCAGCAGCCAAGGAAACACCATATATTTT